The 20 T cell receptor beta chains reported below all come from one sample, sequenced in a study of beta chain features in type 1 diabetes. Reverse transcribing all isolated RNA meant expressed TCRB transcripts were sequenced. Here immunoSEQ multiplex PCR was the method, and the copy in TCRdb shows in-frame clones only, minus some. The sample consists of around 340,000 clones, about 20% of them appearing once. The specimen sequenced was naive CD4+ T cells from blood. The receptors derive from a woman aged 18-29 years in good health.

V and J are TRBV13 and TRBJ1-2; 9 bases fit TRBD1. The germline gives CDR1 PRHDT, CDR2 FYEKMQ (reference sequence). CDR3 length: 14 amino acids. J lost 6 bases, V lost 5 bases, and 7 bases had no gene match. The CDR3: CASSPGTGYDGYTF. The CDR3 DNA reads as TGTGCCAGCAGCCCCGGGACAGGGTATGATGGCTACACCTTC.

CDR3: CASSPSREGQETQYF. CDR3 DNA: TGTGCCAGCTCGCCTTCGCGGGAGGGCCAAGAGACCCAGTACTTC. The chain combines TRBV18 with TRBJ2-5; TRBD2 aligns across 9 bases. The ends lost 6 bases at V and 1 base at J; junction bases unmatched: 6. CDR3 length equals 15 residues. Germline loops: CDR1 KGHSH, CDR2 LQKENI. Together with reference TRBV18 and TRBJ2-5, the CDR3 gives the full variable domain: NAGVMQNPRHLVRRRGQEARLRCSPMKGHSHVYWYRQLPEEGLKFMVYLQKENIIDESGMPKERFSAEFPKEGPSILRIQQVVRGDSAAYFCASSPSREGQETQYFGPGTRLLVL.

The CDR3 sequence is CASSIPGMNTEAFF. Here the CDR3 DNA reads TGTGCCAGTAGTATTCCAGGTATGAACACTGAAGCTTTCTTT. The rearrangement joins TRBV19 to TRBJ1-1; D remains unclear. The CDR3 spans 14 residues. V was clipped by 3 bases and J by 0 bases, with 8 bases between them. CDR1 and CDR2 (germline): LNHDA, SQIVND (reference sequence).

The chain links TRBV14 to TRBJ1-1, with TRBD1 matching over 7 bases. The CDR3 runs to 14 residues. Looked up from germline, CDR1 is SGHDN and CDR2 is FVKESK. V was clipped by 4 bases and J by 5 bases; unmatched bases: 7. The CDR3 sequence is CASSPNPGGTEAFF. The CDR3, as DNA: TGTGCCAGCAGCCCCAACCCAGGGGGGACTGAAGCTTTCTTT. Together with reference TRBV14 and TRBJ1-1, the CDR3 gives the full variable domain: EAGVTQFPSHSVIEKGQTVTLRCDPISGHDNLYWYRRVMGKEIKFLLHFVKESKQDESGMPNNRFLAERTGGTYSTLKVQPAELEDSGVYFCASSPNPGGTEAFFGQGTRLTVV.

This rearrangement joins TRBV30 to TRBJ2-1; TRBD2 aligns across 7 bases. With 0 bases clipped from V and 10 bases from J, the junction kept 12 bases outside the gene matches. The CDR3 is 15 residues long. In germline, CDR1 is GTSNPN, CDR2 SVGIG (reference sequence). Here the CDR3 DNA reads TGTGCCTGGAGTGTTTTAGGGCGGGGGTCCCCCGAGCAGTTCTTC. This codes for CAWSVLGRGSPEQFF.

The V and J genes are TRBV7-3 and TRBJ2-2; TRBD2 agrees at 10 bases. Germline values: CDR1 SGHTA, CDR2 FQGTGA. V dropped 2 bases and J dropped 1; count of bases not matched to a gene: 4. The CDR3 spans 17 residues. The CDR3 is CASSLAASGGNTGELFF. CDR3 coding DNA: TGTGCCAGCAGCTTAGCGGCTAGCGGGGGGAACACCGGGGAGCTGTTTTTT.

This chain uses TRBV7-9 with TRBJ2-7; 8 bases line up with TRBD1. Germline trimming cut 5 bases from V and 3 bases from J; bases unmatched to any gene: 15. This CDR3 region has 17 residues. CDR1 and CDR2 from the germline V gene are SEHNR and FQNEAQ (reference sequence). CDR3 nucleotide sequence: TGTGCCAGCAGCGACGATCTTTTCAGGACAGGGAACTACGAGCAGTACTTC. This gives the protein CASSDDLFRTGNYEQYF.

This clone was detected a few times. The chain uses TRBV19 and TRBJ2-2; maybe TRBD1 (6 bases). Germline values: CDR1 LNHDA, CDR2 SQIVND (reference sequence). V gave up 4 bases and J gave up 5 bases, with 14 bases separating them. This CDR3 region has 15 residues. This CDR3 is CASSNGQFSTGELFF. In DNA form, the CDR3 reads TGTGCCAGTAGTAATGGACAGTTTAGTACCGGGGAGCTGTTTTTT. The variable domain in full, completed from reference TRBV19 and TRBJ2-2, reads DGGITQSPKYLFRKEGQNVTLSCEQNLNHDAMYWYRQDPGQGLRLIYYSQIVNDFQKGDIAEGYSVSREKKESFPLTVTSAQKNPTAFYLCASSNGQFSTGELFFGEGSRLTVL.

This clone was counted between two and nine times. The J gene is TRBJ2-7, the V gene TRBV15; possibly TRBD1 for D (6 bases). V lost 8 bases and J lost 3, with 20 bases in between. This CDR3 is built from 15 residues. Germline CDR1 reads LNHNV; CDR2 reads YYDKDF (reference sequence). The CDR3 nucleotides are TGTGCCACCCACCCTACAGGGTCCTCTTTCTACGAGCAGTACTTC. Translated, it gives CATHPTGSSFYEQYF.

This clone was counted only a few times. V and J are TRBV15 and TRBJ2-1, with 9 bases matching TRBD2. Trimming at V came to 5 bases and at J to 8 bases, leaving 13 bases not matched to a gene. Germline assignment: CDR1 LNHNV and CDR2 YYDKDF (reference sequence). The CDR3 has 16 residues. The CDR3 is CATSAGTSPAVDEQFF. CDR3 DNA sequence: TGTGCCACCAGCGCAGGGACTAGCCCGGCGGTCGATGAGCAGTTCTTC. The variable domain in full, completed from reference TRBV15 and TRBJ2-1, reads DAMVIQNPRYQVTQFGKPVTLSCSQTLNHNVMYWYQQKSSQAPKLLFHYYDKDFNNEADTPDNFQSRRPNTSFCFLDIRSPGLGDTAMYLCATSAGTSPAVDEQFFGPGTRLTVL.

This clone occurred a few times. The rearrangement uses TRBV20-1 and TRBJ2-2; D gene unclear. CDR1 DFQATT and CDR2 SNEGSKA come from the germline V gene (reference sequence). CDR3 size: 11 residues. Trimming removed 2 bases from V and 7 bases from J, with 5 bases in between. This chain's CDR3 is CSARRDGELFF. CDR3 sequence (DNA): TGCAGTGCTAGACGAGACGGGGAGCTGTTTTTT.

There are a few counts of this clone. This chain joins TRBV5-8 and TRBJ2-3; TRBD2 aligns across 10 bases. The J segment lost 7 bases and the V segment lost 4 bases, leaving 9 bases of the junction unmatched. This CDR3 has 15 amino acids. Looked up from germline, CDR1 is SGHTS and CDR2 is YDEGEE. The CDR3 reads CASSQYSGGPNTQYF. CDR3 in DNA: TGTGCCAGCAGCCAGTATAGCGGGGGGCCCAATACGCAGTATTTT.

The J gene is TRBJ2-4, the V gene TRBV30, with D possibly matching TRBD2 (6 bases). V lost 2 bases, J lost 9 bases, and 11 bases lay in between. This CDR3 is 12 amino acids long. CDR1 GTSNPN and CDR2 SVGIG come from the germline V gene (reference sequence). The CDR3 DNA sequence: TGTGCCTGGAGTCGGAGGGAGAGCATTCAGTACTTC. Amino acids: CAWSRRESIQYF.

This clone was detected only a few times. This chain uses TRBV5-6 with TRBJ1-2, with 10 bases aligning to TRBD1. V shed 4 bases and J 7 bases; nucleotides not matched to a gene: 13. Germline assignment: CDR1 SGHDT and CDR2 YYEEEE. The CDR3 is 16 residues long. CDR3 residues: CASSVLGTGVLSGYTF. DNA of the CDR3: TGTGCCAGCAGCGTGTTAGGGACAGGGGTTCTCTCTGGCTACACCTTC.

The chain has TRBV9 and TRBJ2-3, with TRBD1 as a possible D gene (7 bases). Germline CDR1 and CDR2: SGDLS and YYNGEE. The length of the CDR3 is 16 residues. V was shortened by 4 bases and J by 10 bases, with 25 bases between the two germline ends. DNA of the CDR3: TGTGCCAGCAGCTCAGGGGGAGCGGGTAAGCACCTTGCGCAGTATTTT. As protein: CASSSGGAGKHLAQYF.

In this sample, this clone turned up a few times. The chain links TRBV9 to TRBJ1-6; D call uncertain. The V gene's germline CDR1 is SGDLS and CDR2 YYNGEE. The CDR3 spans 14 residues. With 4 bases removed from V and 9 bases from J, the gap between germline ends came to 14 bases. The CDR3 is CASSSHMGGSPLHF. CDR3 DNA: TGTGCCAGCAGCTCACACATGGGAGGTTCACCCCTCCACTTT.

The CDR3 sequence: CASSLDRGRTEAFF. The CDR3 coding sequence is TGCGCCAGCAGCTTGGACAGGGGGAGGACTGAAGCTTTCTTT. The gene calls are TRBV5-1 and TRBJ1-1; 8 bases line up with TRBD1. The CDR3 has 14 amino acids. V lost 0 bases to trimming and J lost 5 bases; unmatched junction nucleotides: 3. Germline V gives CDR1 SGHRS, CDR2 YFSETQ.

This clone was seen more than once but under ten times. This chain uses TRBV18 with TRBJ2-7, with D maybe TRBD1 (7 bases). This CDR3 has 15 amino acids. Germline V gene data show CDR1 as KGHSH and CDR2 as LQKENI. Trimming removed 4 bases from V and 4 bases from J, with 17 bases in between. The CDR3 DNA reads as TGTGCCAGCTCACTAACCACAGGGGAGGAGTACGAGCAGTACTTC. Residues: CASSLTTGEEYEQYF.

A few counts support this clone. V usage is TRBV5-1 and J usage is TRBJ2-7, with 10 bases identical to TRBD1. Trimming took 2 bases from V and 2 from J; bases not matched to a gene: 1. The germline gives CDR1 SGHRS, CDR2 YFSETQ. The CDR3 length is 14 residues. The CDR3 coding sequence is TGCGCCAGCAGCTTTGGGACAGGGGCCTACGAGCAGTACTTC. Translating it yields CASSFGTGAYEQYF.

The chain employs TRBV27 and TRBJ2-4; D is perhaps TRBD1 (5 bases). The germline gives CDR1 MNHEY, CDR2 SMNVEV (reference sequence). The germline V and J ends were trimmed by 2 bases and 8 bases, with 13 bases remaining between them. CDR3 size: 14 residues. This CDR3 reads CASSLRPRDHIQYF. CDR3 coding DNA: TGTGCCAGCAGTTTACGACCCAGGGATCACATTCAGTACTTC.